One and the same sample provided the 3 T cell receptor beta chains below, sequenced in a study of blood T cell repertoires in COVID-19. The assay was immunoSEQ multiplex PCR, and TCRdb's table has in-frame clones only and misses some. The profile covers over 110,000 clones, with around three quarters appearing a single time and around 12% taken by the ten largest. Input material: peripheral blood. The origin of the receptors is a man at least 80 years old with acute or convalescent COVID-19.

V usage is TRBV27 and J usage is TRBJ1-2, with a possible D match to TRBD1 (6 bases). The V gene's germline CDR1 is MNHEY and CDR2 SMNVEV (reference sequence). The germline V and J ends were trimmed by 3 bases and 4 bases, with 9 bases remaining between them. This CDR3 region has 13 residues. CDR3 residues: CASSLGASYGYTF. As DNA, the CDR3 is TGTGCCAGCAGTTTGGGGGCGTCCTATGGCTACACCTTC.

The gene calls are TRBV28 and TRBJ1-4, with a weak D call TRBD1 (5 bases). Germline CDR1 and CDR2: MDHEN and SYDVKM. The length of the CDR3 is 14 residues. With 6 bases removed from V and 0 bases from J, the gap between germline ends came to 8 bases. The DNA of the CDR3 is TGTGCCAGCAGAGGGGTTTCAACTAATGAAAAACTGTTTTTT. It is translated as CASRGVSTNEKLFF.

The rearrangement links TRBV5-1 to TRBJ1-2; 7 bases fit TRBD1. Looked up from germline, CDR1 is SGHRS and CDR2 is YFSETQ. The CDR3 extends over 14 amino acids. Trimming took 2 bases from V and 2 from J; bases not matched to a gene: 3. This CDR3 reads CASSLSTGNYGYTF. The CDR3 DNA is TGCGCCAGCAGCTTATCGACAGGGAACTATGGCTACACCTTC.